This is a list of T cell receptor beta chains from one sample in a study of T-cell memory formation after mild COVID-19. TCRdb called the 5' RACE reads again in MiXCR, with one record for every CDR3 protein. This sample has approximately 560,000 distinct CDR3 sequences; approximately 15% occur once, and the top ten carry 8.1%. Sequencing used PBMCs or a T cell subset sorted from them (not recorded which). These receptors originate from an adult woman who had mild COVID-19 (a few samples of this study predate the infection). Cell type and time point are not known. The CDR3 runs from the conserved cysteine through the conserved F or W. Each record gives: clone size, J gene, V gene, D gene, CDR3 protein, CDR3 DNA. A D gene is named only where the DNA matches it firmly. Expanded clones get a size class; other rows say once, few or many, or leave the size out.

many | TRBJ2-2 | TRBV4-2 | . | CASSQISDDTGELFF | TGTGCCAGCAGCCAGATTAGCGACGACACCGGGGAGCTGTTTTTT
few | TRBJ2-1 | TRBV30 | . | CAWRRTEQFF | TGTGCCTGGCGCCGGACAGAGCAGTTCTTC
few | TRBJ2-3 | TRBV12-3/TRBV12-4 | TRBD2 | CASSHTSATDTQYF | TGTGCCAGCAGTCATACTAGCGCCACAGATACGCAGTATTTT
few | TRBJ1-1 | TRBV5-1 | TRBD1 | CASSYRQGNTEAFF | TGCGCCAGCAGCTACCGACAGGGTAACACTGAAGCTTTCTTT
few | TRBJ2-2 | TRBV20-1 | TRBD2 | CSATAGTPGELFF | TGCAGTGCGACAGCGGGAACGCCCGGGGAGCTGTTTTTT
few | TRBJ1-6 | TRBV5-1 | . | CASSRTEDNSPLHF | TGCGCCAGCAGCCGGACCGAAGATAATTCACCCCTCCACTTT
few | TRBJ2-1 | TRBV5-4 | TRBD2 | CASSLALPGEGEQFF | TGTGCCAGCAGCTTGGCACTACCCGGGGAGGGTGAGCAGTTCTTC
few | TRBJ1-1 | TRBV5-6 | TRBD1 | CASSLANRGLNTEAFF | TGTGCCAGCAGCTTGGCCAACAGGGGACTGAACACTGAAGCTTTCTTT
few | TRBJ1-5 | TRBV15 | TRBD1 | CATSRDLTGGKPQHF | TGTGCCACCAGCAGAGATCTCACAGGGGGTAAGCCCCAGCATTTT
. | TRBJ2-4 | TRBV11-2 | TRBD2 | CASSLAGLAGMWAKNIQYF | TGTGCCAGCAGCTTAGCCGGACTAGCGGGGATGTGGGCCAAAAACATTCAGTACTTC
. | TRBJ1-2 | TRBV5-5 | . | CASSLEQARGYGYTF | TGTGCCAGCAGCTTGGAACAGGCCAGGGGCTATGGCTACACCTTC
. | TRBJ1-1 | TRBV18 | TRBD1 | CASSHHGGQENTEAFF | TGTGCCAGCTCTCACCATGGGGGACAGGAGAACACTGAAGCTTTCTTT